The clone carrying this TCR beta chain was seen ten or more times. Antigen specificity is unknown. The sample belongs to a study of T cells in Graves' hyperthyroidism and ophthalmopathy. What was amplified from RNA transcripts were TCR beta CDR3 regions. HTBI primers were employed in a first-round RT-PCR of the TCR CDR3. From the multiplex PCR reads, TCRdb called clonotypes with MiXCR, one entry per CDR3 protein. The sample gives under 350,000 distinct CDR3 sequences, around a fifth of which show up once; around half is in the top ten. V lost 5 bases, J lost 6 bases, and 12 bases lay in between. Germline V lookup: CDR1 MDHEN, CDR2 SYDVKM. This CDR3 is 13 amino acids long. Overall study findings and caveats: Onset of ophthalmopathy came a median around 7.1 months after the model predicted it. Classification by a 13 V-J model distinguished ophthalmopathy from stable hyperthyroidism.

Researchers defined stable Graves' hyperthyroidism as no ophthalmopathy progression within 18 months. Diagnosing involved the use of clinical symptoms, serum thyroxine and TRAb, thyroid ultrasound and orbital computed tomography. Sequenced input: blood. The V call is TRBV28, the J call TRBJ2-3; D gene ambiguous. The sequence was obtained from a woman aged 45-65 years with Graves' hyperthyroidism. As DNA, the CDR3 is TGTGCCAGCAGTCCCCTCATCGTCGATACGCAGTATTTT. This encodes CASSPLIVDTQYF.